What follows are 24 T cell receptor beta chains derived from one specimen sequenced in a study of graft-versus-host responses after intestinal transplantation. TCRdb keeps only in-frame clones here, not all; method: immunoSEQ multiplex PCR. The table has about 97,000 clones, around 90% seen once; the top ten hold about 0.073%. These TCRs are of unknown antigen specificity. The source material was unstimulated CD8+ T cells sorted from spleen or lymph node cells, sampled before transplant. The receptors derive from a human donor who was the organ donor for an intestinal transplant.

The chain is built from TRBV7-7 and TRBJ2-3; D perhaps matches TRBD2 (6 bases). The CDR3 has 16 residues. The V end was cut by 1 base, the J end by 3 bases, with 14 bases between. CDR1 and CDR2 from the germline V gene are SSHAT and FNYEAQ (reference sequence). The CDR3 sequence: CASSLGLRGGTDTQYF. In nucleotides, the CDR3 is TGTGCCAGCAGCTTAGGTTTGCGGGGAGGTACAGATACGCAGTATTTT.

This CDR3 is CASSEDRDRNTEAFF. The CDR3 DNA follows: TGTGCCAGCAGTGAAGACAGGGATAGAAACACTGAAGCTTTCTTT. The chain uses TRBV2 and TRBJ1-1; TRBD1 might be the D (6 bases). Trimming pared 1 base from V and 2 bases from J, leaving 11 bases between. Per germline, CDR1 SNHLY and CDR2 FYNNEI. The CDR3 has 15 residues.

This sequence joins TRBV28 and TRBJ1-4; perhaps TRBD1 as D (5 bases). Germline loops: CDR1 MDHEN, CDR2 SYDVKM. CDR3 length: 18 amino acids. Trimming removed 8 bases at V and 5 bases at J, with 27 bases between. The CDR3 loop reads CASHIGGVRWATNEKLFF. The CDR3 DNA is TGTGCCAGCCACATCGGGGGGGTTCGGTGGGCGACCAATGAAAAACTGTTTTTT.

V is TRBV2 and J is TRBJ1-2, with D tentatively TRBD1 (6 bases). CDR3 length: 14 residues. Germline V gene data show CDR1 as SNHLY and CDR2 as FYNNEI. Deletions cut 8 bases from V and 7 bases from J, with 20 bases between. CDR3 sequence reads: CASEGEGGRSGYTF. The CDR3, as DNA: TGTGCCAGCGAGGGGGAAGGGGGAAGGAGTGGCTACACCTTC.

Comments on this clone: This specimen includes other DNA sequences encoding the same CDR3. For the CDR3, the DNA is TGTGCCAGCAGCTTGGGCCGGGGGGATGGCTACACCTTC. Its translation is CASSLGRGDGYTF. V gene TRBV13 combines with J gene TRBJ1-2; possibly TRBD1 for D (5 bases). The V end was cut by 3 bases, the J end by 6 bases, with 11 bases between. In germline, CDR1 is PRHDT, CDR2 FYEKMQ (reference sequence). This CDR3 has 13 amino acids.

The chain couples TRBV23-1 to TRBJ2-1, with D tentatively TRBD1 (5 bases). TRBV23-1 is reported as an ORF; its role is uncertain. Deletions cut 1 base from V and 4 bases from J, with 20 bases between. The CDR3 is 18 amino acids. The DNA for the CDR3 is TGCGCCAGCAGTCAATTTTTTTATCTACAGGCGCTGTACAATGAGCAGTTCTTC. Protein sequence: CASSQFFYLQALYNEQFF.

This chain connects TRBV7-9 to TRBJ1-2; 10 bases align to TRBD1. CDR1 and CDR2 from the germline V gene are SEHNR and FQNEAQ (reference sequence). V shed 5 bases, J shed 4 bases, and the junction held 7 bases outside the gene matches. This CDR3 contains 15 residues. The CDR3: CASSLSTGGLYGYTF. The DNA of the CDR3 is TGTGCCAGCAGCCTCTCGACAGGGGGCCTCTATGGCTACACCTTC. Looking up the rest from reference TRBV7-9 and TRBJ1-2 gives the full variable domain: DTGVSQNPRHKITKRGQNVTFRCDPISEHNRLYWYRQTLGQGPEFLTYFQNEAQLEKSRLLSDRFSAERPKGSFSTLEIQRTEQGDSAMYLCASSLSTGGLYGYTFGSGTRLTVV.

The chain recombines TRBV9 with TRBJ2-7; 8 bases are shared with TRBD2. This CDR3 has 16 residues. V shed 0 bases and J 3 bases; nucleotides not matched to a gene: 8. Germline CDR1 SGDLS, CDR2 YYNGEE. The CDR3 sequence: CASSVGVAGLDYEQYF. For the CDR3, the DNA is TGTGCCAGCAGCGTAGGAGTAGCGGGACTCGACTACGAGCAGTACTTC.

V is TRBV5-6 and J is TRBJ2-3, with D possibly TRBD2 on 6 matching bases. V was cut by 2 bases and J by 8 bases, with 9 bases left in between. This CDR3 region has 12 residues. Germline V gene data show CDR1 as SGHDT and CDR2 as YYEEEE. The CDR3 here is CASSFSRGTQYF. DNA of the CDR3: TGTGCCAGCAGCTTCTCGCGGGGTACGCAGTATTTT.

V and J are TRBV4-1 and TRBJ1-1; 10 positions agree with TRBD1. Germline CDR1 and CDR2: MGHRA and YSYEKL. With 1 base clipped from V and 3 bases from J, the junction kept 17 bases outside the gene matches. The CDR3 extends over 20 amino acids. The CDR3 bases are TGCGCCAGCAGCCAAGGACAGGGGGCTTTAATTCGGGGTTTTCACACTGAAGCTTTCTTT. It yields the protein CASSQGQGALIRGFHTEAFF.

The J gene is TRBJ1-2, the V gene TRBV7-9; TRBD1 matches at 8 bases. CDR1 and CDR2 from the germline V gene are SEHNR and FQNEAQ (reference sequence). V was clipped by 6 bases and J by 4 bases; unmatched bases: 4. The CDR3 is 13 amino acids. DNA of the CDR3: TGTGCCAGCAGTCCAGGACAGGGCTATGGCTACACCTTC. Translation: CASSPGQGYGYTF.

This chain uses TRBV11-2 with TRBJ2-5; TRBD2 might be the D (6 bases). Germline V gene data show CDR1 as SGHAT and CDR2 as FQNNGV. V lost 1 base and J lost 4, with 13 bases in between. The CDR3 consists of 15 residues. In DNA, the CDR3 is TGTGCCAGCAGCTTAGGAATGGGACTTTCAGAGACCCAGTACTTC. Translated, it gives CASSLGMGLSETQYF.

The V gene is TRBV6-5, the J gene TRBJ2-5; a weak D match, TRBD1 (5 bases). CDR3 size: 13 residues. Looked up from germline, CDR1 is MNHEY and CDR2 is SVGAGI. V gave up 0 bases and J gave up 3 bases, with 5 bases separating them. Here the CDR3 reads CASSYSTEETQYF. The CDR3 region has the DNA TGTGCCAGCAGTTACTCGACAGAAGAGACCCAGTACTTC.

The chain recombines TRBV15 with TRBJ1-4, with D tentatively TRBD1 (5 bases). Germline V gene sequence: CDR1 LNHNV, CDR2 YYDKDF (reference sequence). V lost 5 bases, J lost 4 bases, and 14 bases lay in between. This CDR3 region has 15 residues. The CDR3 sequence is CATSSPQGLNEKLFF. DNA for the CDR3: TGTGCCACCAGCTCGCCCCAGGGACTTAATGAAAAACTGTTTTTT.

This rearrangement joins TRBV2 to TRBJ2-5, with 13 bases aligning to TRBD2. Germline trimming cut 8 bases from V and 4 bases from J; bases unmatched to any gene: 4. Germline V CDR1 and CDR2: SNHLY, FYNNEI. There are 14 residues in the CDR3. CDR3 DNA: TGTGCCAGCGAGACTAGCGGGGGGCTAGAGACCCAGTACTTC. It is translated as CASETSGGLETQYF.

As concerns this clone: Germline and junction disagree at one end, which may indicate a read error. V and J are TRBV7-9 and TRBJ2-3; possible D gene TRBD2, 5 bases. Germline CDR1 and CDR2: SEHNR and FQNEAQ (reference sequence). CDR3 length: 15 residues. The CDR3 reads CASSLASTSTDTQYF. The CDR3, as DNA: TGTGCCAGCAGCCTAGCTTCCACTAGCACAGATACGCAGTATTTT.

This chain links TRBV4-1 with TRBJ2-3; TRBD2 aligns across 10 bases. V was pared by 0 bases and J by 6 bases, with 21 bases of the junction left unmatched. Germline loops: CDR1 MGHRA, CDR2 YSYEKL. The CDR3 spans 21 residues. Here the CDR3 reads CASSQDPLAGVLPPLGDTQYF. The CDR3 DNA reads as TGCGCCAGCAGCCAAGACCCCCTAGCGGGAGTCCTACCTCCCCTTGGGGATACGCAGTATTTT.

V is TRBV6-1 and J is TRBJ1-1, with D perhaps TRBD1 (5 bases). The germline V gene has CDR1 MNHNS and CDR2 SASEGT. CDR3 length equals 13 residues. With 5 bases removed from V and 0 bases from J, the gap between germline ends came to 7 bases. The CDR3 DNA follows: TGTGCCAGCAGTCCGGACATGAACACTGAAGCTTTCTTT. It translates to CASSPDMNTEAFF.

The V gene is TRBV5-1, the J gene TRBJ2-7, with 7 bases that match TRBD2. Germline-derived CDR1 and CDR2 are SGHRS and YFSETQ. This CDR3 spans 15 amino acids. J lost 5 bases, V lost 1 base, and 9 bases had no gene match. The CDR3 sequence: CASSLWGGGSDEQYF. CDR3 bases: TGCGCCAGCAGCTTGTGGGGGGGTGGGAGCGACGAGCAGTACTTC.

This rearrangement joins TRBV13 to TRBJ2-5, with D maybe TRBD2 (6 bases). Germline CDR1 is PRHDT and CDR2 is FYEKMQ (reference sequence). Trimming cost V 0 bases and J 5 bases, with 16 bases left between them. This CDR3 contains 16 residues. CDR3 DNA: TGTGCCAGCAGCTTAGGTTTAGGGACTGGATGGGAGACCCAGTACTTC. It codes for CASSLGLGTGWETQYF.

The chain couples TRBV14 to TRBJ1-5; perhaps TRBD1 as D (5 bases). V lost 0 bases, J lost 0 bases, and 18 bases lay in between. Per germline, CDR1 SGHDN and CDR2 FVKESK. This CDR3 is 19 amino acids long. CDR3 bases: TGTGCCAGCAGCCAAGAAGAACAGGAACAGCTCTATAGCAATCAGCCCCAGCATTTT. Its protein is CASSQEEQEQLYSNQPQHF.

This chain connects TRBV13 to TRBJ1-4; no reliable D call. Germline values: CDR1 PRHDT, CDR2 FYEKMQ (reference sequence). The CDR3 is 13 amino acids. With 5 bases removed from V and 6 bases from J, the gap between germline ends came to 10 bases. Here the CDR3 reads CASSDRQDEKLFF. CDR3 sequence (DNA): TGTGCCAGCAGCGACCGGCAGGATGAAAAACTGTTTTTT. Using reference TRBV13 and TRBJ1-4 for the parts outside the CDR3, the full variable domain is AAGVIQSPRHLIKEKRETATLKCYPIPRHDTVYWYQQGPGQDPQFLISFYEKMQSDKGSIPDRFSAQQFSDYHSELNMSSLELGDSALYFCASSDRQDEKLFFGSGTQLSVL.

V gene TRBV9 combines with J gene TRBJ2-3; TRBD2 aligns across 11 bases. Per germline, CDR1 SGDLS and CDR2 YYNGEE. The ends lost 4 bases at V and 2 bases at J; junction bases unmatched: 6. This CDR3 is 16 amino acids long. The CDR3 nucleotides read TGTGCCAGCAGCACTGGGACTAGCGGAGTCACAGATACGCAGTATTTT. It codes for CASSTGTSGVTDTQYF.

The genes are TRBV27 and TRBJ2-3; a possible D gene is TRBD1 (5 bases). The CDR3 covers 17 residues. From germline, CDR1 is MNHEY and CDR2 SMNVEV (reference sequence). V gave up 1 base and J gave up 2 bases, with 16 bases separating them. CDR3 in DNA: TGTGCCAGCAGTTTATATAGTGGGGCCCTGGTCACAGATACGCAGTATTTT. It yields the protein CASSLYSGALVTDTQYF.